This TCR beta chain was identified during a study of neurological immune-mediated disorders. The overall study: Secondary progressive disease was present in 3, and relapsing-remitting disease in around 31, of the approximately 35 multiple sclerosis patients. Findings and limits, study-wide: Levels of TCR clonal expansion peaked in HTLV-1-associated myelopathy and reached their lowest in multiple sclerosis, under those of healthy controls. When grouped phylogenetically, the repertoires of 18 of the 34 multiple sclerosis patients fell together in one related-CDR3 cluster, which is a possible signature.

PBMCs stored at -80 C, 2 million in total, were the source of the unsorted libraries. TCRdb processed the 5' RACE reads anew with MiXCR; each CDR3 protein has one entry. This repertoire shows tens of thousands of distinct CDR3 sequences, 2.5% found once; its top ten account for 2.4%. The sample holds many counts of this clonotype. Its antigen is as yet unknown. This TCR was recovered from a man aged 45-60 years with multiple sclerosis. Sequenced material: PBMCs.

The CDR3 sequence: CATSDQRTAQETQYF. The CDR3 DNA is TGTGCCACCAGTGACCAAAGGACAGCACAAGAGACCCAGTACTTC. V is TRBV24-1 and J is TRBJ2-5; D is possibly TRBD1 (6 bases). Germline V lookup: CDR1 KGHDR, CDR2 SFDVKD. The V end lost 4 bases, the J end lost 2 bases, and 13 bases lay between the germline ends. The CDR3 covers 15 residues.